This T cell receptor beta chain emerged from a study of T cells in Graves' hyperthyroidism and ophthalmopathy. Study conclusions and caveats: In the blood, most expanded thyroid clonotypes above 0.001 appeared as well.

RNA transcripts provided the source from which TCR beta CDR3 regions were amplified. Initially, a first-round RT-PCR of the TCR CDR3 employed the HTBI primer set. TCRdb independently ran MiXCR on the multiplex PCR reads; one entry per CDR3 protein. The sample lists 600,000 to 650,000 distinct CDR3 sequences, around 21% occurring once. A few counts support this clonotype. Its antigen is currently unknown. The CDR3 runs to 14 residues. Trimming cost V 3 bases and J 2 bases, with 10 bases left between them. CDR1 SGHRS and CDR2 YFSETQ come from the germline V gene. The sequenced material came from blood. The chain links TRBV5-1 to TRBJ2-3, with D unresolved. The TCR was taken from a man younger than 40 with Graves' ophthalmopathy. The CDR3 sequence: CASSSNLYTDTQYF. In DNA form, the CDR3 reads TGCGCCAGCAGCTCGAATTTATACACAGATACGCAGTATTTT.